This T cell receptor beta chain derives from a study of T-cell memory formation after mild COVID-19. Study details: TCR clusters showed largely donor specificity. Findings and caveats of the study: Clones that contracted from day 15 to 85 were balanced CD4/CD8, while later expanders leaned CD4+. There was no confirmation that second-wave clones peaking on day 37 were SARS-CoV-2 specific.

The CDR3 sequence is 14 residues long. Per germline, CDR1 KGHSH and CDR2 LQKENI. V lost 2 bases, J lost 0 bases, and 4 bases lay in between. TCRdb re-called the 5' RACE reads with MiXCR, one entry per CDR3 protein. The sample has 40,000 to 60,000 distinct CDR3 sequences, 7.3% seen once. This clonotype was seen more than once but under ten times. Antigen specificity is unknown. V usage is TRBV18 and J usage is TRBJ1-4, with D uncertain. This clonotype originated in a man between 18 and 29 years old who had mild COVID-19 (a few samples of this study predate the infection). Cell type and time point are not known. The sample consisted of PBMCs or a T cell subset sorted from them (not recorded which). In DNA, the CDR3 is TGTGCCAGCTCACCAGTAGCAACTAATGAAAAACTGTTTTTT. As protein: CASSPVATNEKLFF.